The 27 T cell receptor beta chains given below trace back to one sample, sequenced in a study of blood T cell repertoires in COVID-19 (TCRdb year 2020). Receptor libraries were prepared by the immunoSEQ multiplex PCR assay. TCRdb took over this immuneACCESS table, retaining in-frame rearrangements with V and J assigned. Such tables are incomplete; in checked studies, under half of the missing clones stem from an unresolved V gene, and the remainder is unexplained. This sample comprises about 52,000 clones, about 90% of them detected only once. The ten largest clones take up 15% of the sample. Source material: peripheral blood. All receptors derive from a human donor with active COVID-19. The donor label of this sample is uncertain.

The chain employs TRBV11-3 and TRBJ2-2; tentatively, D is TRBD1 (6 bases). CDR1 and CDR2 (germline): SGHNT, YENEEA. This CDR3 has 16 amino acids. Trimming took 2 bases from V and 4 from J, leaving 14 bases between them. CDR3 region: CASSLILRGTTGELFF. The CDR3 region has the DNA TGTGCCAGCAGCTTAATTCTCAGGGGAACCACCGGGGAGCTGTTTTTT.

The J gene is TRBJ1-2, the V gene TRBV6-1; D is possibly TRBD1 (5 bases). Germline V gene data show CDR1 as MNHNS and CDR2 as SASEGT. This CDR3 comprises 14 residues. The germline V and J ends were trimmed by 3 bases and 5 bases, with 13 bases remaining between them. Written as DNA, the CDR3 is TGTGCCAGCAGTGATCCGGGACTCACATATGGCTACACCTTC. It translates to CASSDPGLTYGYTF.

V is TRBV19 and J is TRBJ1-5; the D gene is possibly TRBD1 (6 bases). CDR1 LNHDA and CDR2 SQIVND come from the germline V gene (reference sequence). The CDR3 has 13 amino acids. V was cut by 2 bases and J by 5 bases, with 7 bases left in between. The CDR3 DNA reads TGTGCCAGTAGTATAAAGGGGGATCAGCCCCAGCATTTT. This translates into CASSIKGDQPQHF.

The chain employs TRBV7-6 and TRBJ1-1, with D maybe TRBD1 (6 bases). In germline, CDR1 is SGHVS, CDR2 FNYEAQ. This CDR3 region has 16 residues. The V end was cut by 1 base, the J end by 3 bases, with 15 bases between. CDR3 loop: CASSLGGGRLYTEAFF. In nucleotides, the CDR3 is TGTGCCAGCAGCTTAGGCGGGGGGCGTTTGTACACTGAAGCTTTCTTT.

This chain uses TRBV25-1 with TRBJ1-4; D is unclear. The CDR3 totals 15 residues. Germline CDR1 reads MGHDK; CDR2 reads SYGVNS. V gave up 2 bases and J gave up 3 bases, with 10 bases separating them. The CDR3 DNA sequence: TGTGCCAGCAGTGAACCGGTCGGTGCTAATGAAAAACTGTTTTTT. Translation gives CASSEPVGANEKLFF.

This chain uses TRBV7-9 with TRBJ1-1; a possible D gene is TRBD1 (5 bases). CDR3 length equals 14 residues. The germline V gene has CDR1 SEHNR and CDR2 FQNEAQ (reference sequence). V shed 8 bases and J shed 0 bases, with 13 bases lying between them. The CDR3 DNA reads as TGTGCCAGCGGTGACTGGGGGGTGAACACTGAAGCTTTCTTT. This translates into CASGDWGVNTEAFF.

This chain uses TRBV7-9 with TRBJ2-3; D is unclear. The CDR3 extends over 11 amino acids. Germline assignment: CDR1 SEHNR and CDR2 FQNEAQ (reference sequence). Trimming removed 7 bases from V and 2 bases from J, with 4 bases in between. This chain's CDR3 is CASKATDTQYF. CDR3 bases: TGTGCCAGCAAAGCCACAGATACGCAGTATTTT.

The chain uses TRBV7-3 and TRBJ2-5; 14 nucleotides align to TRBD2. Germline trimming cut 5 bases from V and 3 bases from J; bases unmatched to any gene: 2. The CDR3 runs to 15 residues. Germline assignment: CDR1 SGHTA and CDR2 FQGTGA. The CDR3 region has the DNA TGTGCCAGCAGCGTGGGACTAGCGGGGGAAGAGACCCAGTACTTC. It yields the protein CASSVGLAGEETQYF.

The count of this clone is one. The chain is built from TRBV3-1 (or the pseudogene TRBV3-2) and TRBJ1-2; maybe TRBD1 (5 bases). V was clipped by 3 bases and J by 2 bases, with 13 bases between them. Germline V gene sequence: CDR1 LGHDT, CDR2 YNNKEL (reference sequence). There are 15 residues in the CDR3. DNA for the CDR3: TGTGCCAGCAGCCACAAAAACGGGGGAAACTATGGCTACACCTTC. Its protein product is CASSHKNGGNYGYTF.

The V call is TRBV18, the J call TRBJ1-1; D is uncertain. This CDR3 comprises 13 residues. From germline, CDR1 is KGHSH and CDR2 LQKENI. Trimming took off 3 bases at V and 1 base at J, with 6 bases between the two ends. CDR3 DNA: TGTGCCAGCTCACCTAGAGGGAACACTGAAGCTTTCTTT. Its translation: CASSPRGNTEAFF.

CDR3 nucleotide sequence: TGTGCCTGGAGTGGGCAGGCAACCTATAATTCACCCCTCCACTTT. It encodes CAWSGQATYNSPLHF. This rearrangement joins TRBV30 to TRBJ1-6; no clear D. This CDR3 region has 15 residues. The ends were cut back, 1 base at V and 2 bases at J, with 9 bases in the middle. The germline V gene encodes CDR1 GTSNPN and CDR2 SVGIG (reference sequence).

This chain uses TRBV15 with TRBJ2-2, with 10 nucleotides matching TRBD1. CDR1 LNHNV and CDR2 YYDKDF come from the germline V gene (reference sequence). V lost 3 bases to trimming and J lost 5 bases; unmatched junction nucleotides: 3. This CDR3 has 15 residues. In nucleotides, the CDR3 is TGTGCCACCAGCAGCTGGACAGGGGGAACCGGGGAGCTGTTTTTT. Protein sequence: CATSSWTGGTGELFF.

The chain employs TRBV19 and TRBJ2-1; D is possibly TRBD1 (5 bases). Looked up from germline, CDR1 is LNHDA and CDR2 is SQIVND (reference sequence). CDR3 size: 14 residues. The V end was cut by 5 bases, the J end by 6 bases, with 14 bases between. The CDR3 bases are TGTGCCAGTAGTCCGCTTCTTGGGGCCAATGAGCAGTTCTTC. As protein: CASSPLLGANEQFF.

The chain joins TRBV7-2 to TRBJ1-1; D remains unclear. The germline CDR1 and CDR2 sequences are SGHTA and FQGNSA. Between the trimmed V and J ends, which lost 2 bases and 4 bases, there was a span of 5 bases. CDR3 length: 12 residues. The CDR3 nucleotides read TGTGCCAGCAGCTTAATCGGCACTGAAGCTTTCTTT. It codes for CASSLIGTEAFF.

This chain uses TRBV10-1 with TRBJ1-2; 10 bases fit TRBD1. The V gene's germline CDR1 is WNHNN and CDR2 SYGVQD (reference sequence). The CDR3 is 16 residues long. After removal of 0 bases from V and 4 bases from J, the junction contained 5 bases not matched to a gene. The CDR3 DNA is TGCGCCAGCAGTGAGTCGAGGGACAGGGGATCCTATGGCTACACCTTC. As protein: CASSESRDRGSYGYTF.

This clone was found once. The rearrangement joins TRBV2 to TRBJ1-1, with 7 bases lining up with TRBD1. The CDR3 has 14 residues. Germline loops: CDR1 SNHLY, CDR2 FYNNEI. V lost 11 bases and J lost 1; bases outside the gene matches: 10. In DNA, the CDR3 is TGTGCCGGTACCCCCGGGACAGAGAACACTGAAGCTTTCTTT. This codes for CAGTPGTENTEAFF.

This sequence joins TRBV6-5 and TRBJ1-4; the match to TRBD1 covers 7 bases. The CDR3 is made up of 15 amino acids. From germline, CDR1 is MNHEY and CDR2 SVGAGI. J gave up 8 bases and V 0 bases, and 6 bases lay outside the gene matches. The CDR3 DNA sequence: TGTGCCAGCAGTTACTCGGGACAGCGTACGGAAAAACTGTTTTTT. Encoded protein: CASSYSGQRTEKLFF.

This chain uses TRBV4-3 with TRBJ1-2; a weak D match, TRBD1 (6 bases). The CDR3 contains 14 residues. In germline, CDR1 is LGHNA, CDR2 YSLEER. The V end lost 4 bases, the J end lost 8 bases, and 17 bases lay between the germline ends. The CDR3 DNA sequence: TGCGCCAGCAGCCCCCTTGACAGGTCGGAAGGCTACACCTTC. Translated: CASSPLDRSEGYTF.

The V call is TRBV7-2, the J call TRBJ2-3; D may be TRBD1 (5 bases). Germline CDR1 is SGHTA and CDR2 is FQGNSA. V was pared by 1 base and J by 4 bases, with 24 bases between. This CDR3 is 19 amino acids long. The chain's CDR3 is CASSLDRYSAAIGADTQYF. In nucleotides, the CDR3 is TGTGCCAGCAGCTTAGATAGGTATTCGGCAGCCATAGGGGCAGATACGCAGTATTTT. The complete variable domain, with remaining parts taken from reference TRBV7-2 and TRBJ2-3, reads GAGVSQSPSNKVTEKGKDVELRCDPISGHTALYWYRQSLGQGLEFLIYFQGNSAPDKSGLPSDRFSAERTGGSVSTLTIQRTQQEDSAVYLCASSLDRYSAAIGADTQYFGPGTRLTVL.

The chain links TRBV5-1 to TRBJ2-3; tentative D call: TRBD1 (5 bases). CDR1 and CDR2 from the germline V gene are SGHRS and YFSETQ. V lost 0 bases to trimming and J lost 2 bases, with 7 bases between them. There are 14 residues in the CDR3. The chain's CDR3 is CASSLGQSTDTQYF. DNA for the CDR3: TGCGCCAGCAGCTTGGGACAGTCCACAGATACGCAGTATTTT.

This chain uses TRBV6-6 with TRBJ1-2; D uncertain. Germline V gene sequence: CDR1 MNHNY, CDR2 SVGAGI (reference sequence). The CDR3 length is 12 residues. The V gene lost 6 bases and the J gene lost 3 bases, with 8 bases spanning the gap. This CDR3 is CASSDTDYGYTF. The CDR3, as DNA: TGTGCCAGCAGCGACACAGACTATGGCTACACCTTC.

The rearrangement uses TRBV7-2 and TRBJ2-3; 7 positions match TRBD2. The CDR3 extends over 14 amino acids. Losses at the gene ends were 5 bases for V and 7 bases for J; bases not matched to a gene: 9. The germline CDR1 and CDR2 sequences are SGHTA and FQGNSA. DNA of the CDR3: TGTGCCAGCAGCCCGTATCGCGGGGGTAATACGCAGTATTTT. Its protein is CASSPYRGGNTQYF.

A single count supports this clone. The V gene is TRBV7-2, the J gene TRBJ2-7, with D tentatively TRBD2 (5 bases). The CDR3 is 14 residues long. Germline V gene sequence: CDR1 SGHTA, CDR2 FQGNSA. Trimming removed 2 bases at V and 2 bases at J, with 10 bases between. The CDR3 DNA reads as TGTGCCAGCAGCTTACAAGACGGGGCCTACGAGCAGTACTTC. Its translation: CASSLQDGAYEQYF.

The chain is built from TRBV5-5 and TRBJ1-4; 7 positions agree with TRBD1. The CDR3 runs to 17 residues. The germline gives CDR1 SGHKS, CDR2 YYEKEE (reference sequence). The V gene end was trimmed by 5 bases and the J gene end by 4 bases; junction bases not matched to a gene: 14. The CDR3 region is CASSPQEDRAINEKLFF. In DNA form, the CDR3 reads TGTGCCAGCAGTCCTCAGGAAGACAGGGCGATTAATGAAAAACTGTTTTTT.

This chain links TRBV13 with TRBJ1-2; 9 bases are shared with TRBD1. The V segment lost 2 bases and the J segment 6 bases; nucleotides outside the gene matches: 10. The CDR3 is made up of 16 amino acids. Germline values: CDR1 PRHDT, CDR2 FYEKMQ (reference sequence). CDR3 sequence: CASSLSYRDRENGYTF. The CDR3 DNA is TGTGCCAGCAGCTTATCATACAGGGACAGGGAGAATGGCTACACCTTC.

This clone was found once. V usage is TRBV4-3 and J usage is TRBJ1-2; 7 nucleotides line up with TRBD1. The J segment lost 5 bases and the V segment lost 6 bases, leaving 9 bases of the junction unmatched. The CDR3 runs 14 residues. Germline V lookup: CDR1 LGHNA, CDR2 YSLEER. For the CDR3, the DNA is TGCGCCAGCAGACCTGGACAGGACGGGTATGGCTACACCTTC. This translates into CASRPGQDGYGYTF.

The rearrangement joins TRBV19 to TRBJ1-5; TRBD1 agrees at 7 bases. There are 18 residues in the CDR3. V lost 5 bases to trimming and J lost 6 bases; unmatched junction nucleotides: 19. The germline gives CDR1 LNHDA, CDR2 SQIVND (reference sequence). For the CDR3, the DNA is TGTGCCAGTAGTTGGGGGCAGGGGGTTGGGGTTATGGGTCAGCCCCAGCATTTT. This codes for CASSWGQGVGVMGQPQHF.